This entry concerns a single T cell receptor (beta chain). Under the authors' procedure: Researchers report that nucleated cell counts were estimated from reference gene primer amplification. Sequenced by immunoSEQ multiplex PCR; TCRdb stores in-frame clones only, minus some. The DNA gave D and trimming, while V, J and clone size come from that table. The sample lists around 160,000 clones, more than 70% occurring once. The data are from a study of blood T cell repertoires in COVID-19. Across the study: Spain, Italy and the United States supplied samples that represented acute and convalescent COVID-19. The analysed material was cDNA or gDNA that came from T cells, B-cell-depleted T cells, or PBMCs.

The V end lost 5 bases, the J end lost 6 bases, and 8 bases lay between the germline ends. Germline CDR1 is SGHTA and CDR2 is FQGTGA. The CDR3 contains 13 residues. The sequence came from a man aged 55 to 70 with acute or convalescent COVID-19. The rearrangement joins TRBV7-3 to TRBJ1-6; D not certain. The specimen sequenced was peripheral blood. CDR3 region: CASSRDINSPLHF. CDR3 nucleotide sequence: TGTGCCAGCAGCCGAGACATTAATTCACCCCTCCACTTT. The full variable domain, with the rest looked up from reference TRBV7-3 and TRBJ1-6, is GAGVSQTPSNKVTEKGKYVELRCDPISGHTALYWYRQSLGQGPEFLIYFQGTGAADDSGLPNDRFFAVRPEGSVSTLKIQRTERGDSAVYLCASSRDINSPLHFGNGTRLTVT.